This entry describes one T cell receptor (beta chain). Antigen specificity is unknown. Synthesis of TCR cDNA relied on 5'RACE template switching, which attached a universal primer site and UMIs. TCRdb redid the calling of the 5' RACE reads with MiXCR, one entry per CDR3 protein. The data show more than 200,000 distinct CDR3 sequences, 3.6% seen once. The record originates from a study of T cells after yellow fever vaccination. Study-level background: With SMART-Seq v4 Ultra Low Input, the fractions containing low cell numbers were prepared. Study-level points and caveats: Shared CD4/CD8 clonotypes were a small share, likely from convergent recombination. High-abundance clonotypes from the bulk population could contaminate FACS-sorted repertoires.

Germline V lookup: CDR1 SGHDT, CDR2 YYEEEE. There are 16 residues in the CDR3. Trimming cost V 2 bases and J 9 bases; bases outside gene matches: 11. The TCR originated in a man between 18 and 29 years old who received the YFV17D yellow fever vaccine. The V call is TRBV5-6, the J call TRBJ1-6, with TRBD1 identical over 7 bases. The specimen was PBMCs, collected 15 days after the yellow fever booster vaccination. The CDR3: CASSLFWPGGGSPLHF. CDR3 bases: TGTGCCAGCAGCTTATTCTGGCCAGGGGGAGGTTCACCCCTCCACTTT.